One T cell receptor (beta chain) is described in this entry. Blood got drawn at baseline, again on cycle 4 day 1, and then on cycle 7 day 1. The sample comes from a study of OX40 agonist ivuxolimab in advanced cancers. Measured with immunoSEQ multiplex PCR; TCRdb has only the in-frame clones, and not every one. Of about 41,000 clones listed, approximately 88% are singletons. Germline-derived CDR1 and CDR2 are MRHNA and SNTAGT. This CDR3 comprises 15 residues. V was clipped by 1 base and J by 7 bases, with 14 bases between them. This receptor was taken from an adult with an advanced solid tumor such as melanoma, head and neck, liver or kidney cancer. The sequencing here drew on CD4+ or CD8+ T cells sorted from blood, taken in a trial of the OX40 agonist ivuxolimab. The chain joins TRBV6-4 to TRBJ2-1, with a weak D call TRBD1 (5 bases). The DNA of the CDR3 is TGTGCCAGCAGTGACTATGTTGACAGTGGTAATGAGCAGTTCTTC. Its translation: CASSDYVDSGNEQFF.